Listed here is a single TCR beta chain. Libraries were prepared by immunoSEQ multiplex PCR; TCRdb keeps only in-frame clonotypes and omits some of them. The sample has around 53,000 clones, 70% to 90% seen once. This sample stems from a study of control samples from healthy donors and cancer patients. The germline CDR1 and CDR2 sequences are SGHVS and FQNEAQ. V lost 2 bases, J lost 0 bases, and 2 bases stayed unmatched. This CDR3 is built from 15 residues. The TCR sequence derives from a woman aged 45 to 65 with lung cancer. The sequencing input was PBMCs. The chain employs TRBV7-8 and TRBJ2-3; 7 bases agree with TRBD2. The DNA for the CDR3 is TGTGCCAGCAGCTTACGCGGGGGAAGCACAGATACGCAGTATTTT. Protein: CASSLRGGSTDTQYF.